These 25 T cell receptor beta chains came from one sample sequenced in a study of blood T cell repertoires in COVID-19 (dated by TCRdb to 2019 to 2021). Libraries were built with the immunoSEQ multiplex PCR assay. Entries here come from immuneACCESS through TCRdb and include only in-frame sequences with V and J called. Some clones fail to appear in such tables; in the studies checked, an unresolved V gene covers under half of the shortfall, and the cause of the remainder is unknown. Present in this sample are roughly 92,000 clones, roughly 89% of which were seen just once. The ten largest clones add up to more than 3.5% of the sample. The sample comprised peripheral blood. Source of these receptors: a woman aged 80 or over with active or convalescent COVID-19.

J is TRBJ1-1 and V is TRBV5-1; 9 nucleotides line up with TRBD1. Germline trimming cut 4 bases from V and 4 bases from J; bases unmatched to any gene: 8. The germline V gene has CDR1 SGHRS and CDR2 YFSETQ. This CDR3 spans 15 amino acids. The chain's CDR3 is CASSGLGQGGTEAFF. DNA of the CDR3: TGCGCCAGCAGCGGCCTGGGACAGGGAGGCACTGAAGCTTTCTTT.

This clone was detected only once. The chain is built from TRBV27 and TRBJ1-5; no clear D gene. V lost 5 bases, J lost 4 bases, and 15 bases lay in between. In germline, CDR1 is MNHEY, CDR2 SMNVEV (reference sequence). There are 15 residues in the CDR3. In DNA, the CDR3 is TGTGCCAGCAGTCAGGCGGGGTTATGGAATCAGCCCCAGCATTTT. Protein product: CASSQAGLWNQPQHF.

The J gene is TRBJ1-1, the V gene TRBV28; 10 bases fit TRBD1. The V gene's germline CDR1 is MDHEN and CDR2 SYDVKM. The CDR3 has 16 amino acids. The V segment lost 4 bases and the J segment 5 bases; nucleotides outside the gene matches: 10. This chain's CDR3 is CASSSRDRGMVTEAFF. CDR3 DNA: TGTGCCAGCAGTTCCCGGGACAGGGGAATGGTAACTGAAGCTTTCTTT.

The V gene is TRBV28, the J gene TRBJ2-6, with 9 bases matching TRBD1. Germline-derived CDR1 and CDR2 are MDHEN and SYDVKM. The CDR3 runs 16 residues. V trimming: 6 bases; J trimming: 1 base; junction bases outside the gene matches: 4. In nucleotides, the CDR3 is TGTGCCAGCAGGGGACAGGGCATGTCTGGGGCCAACGTCCTGACTTTC. Amino acid sequence: CASRGQGMSGANVLTF. The variable domain in full, completed from reference TRBV28 and TRBJ2-6, reads DVKVTQSSRYLVKRTGEKVFLECVQDMDHENMFWYRQDPGLGLRLIYFSYDVKMKEKGDIPEGYSVSREKKERFSLILESASTNQTSMYLCASRGQGMSGANVLTFGAGSRLTVL.

The genes are TRBV24-1 and TRBJ2-3, with D perhaps TRBD2 (6 bases). V was trimmed by 3 bases and J by 1 base, leaving 10 bases between them. There are 15 residues in the CDR3. CDR1 and CDR2 from the germline V gene are KGHDR and SFDVKD. CDR3 sequence: CATSDRKRGTDTQYF. The CDR3 bases are TGTGCCACCAGTGATAGGAAGCGGGGCACAGATACGCAGTATTTT.

The chain employs TRBV6-5 and TRBJ1-1, with a tentative D call TRBD1 (6 bases). The CDR3 runs 14 residues. Germline V CDR1 and CDR2: MNHEY, SVGAGI. V was clipped by 6 bases and J by 1 base, with 12 bases between them. CDR3 sequence (DNA): TGTGCCAGCAGCCCAGGGGCTGGGAACACTGAAGCTTTCTTT. It is translated as CASSPGAGNTEAFF.

The V call is TRBV28, the J call TRBJ1-1, with TRBD1 matching 7 bases. Germline V gives CDR1 MDHEN, CDR2 SYDVKM. This CDR3 spans 17 amino acids. Losses at the gene ends were 5 bases for V and 0 bases for J; bases not matched to a gene: 12. The CDR3 spells CASSRDREDRLNTEAFF. For the CDR3, the DNA is TGTGCCAGCAGTCGCGACCGCGAGGACAGGTTGAACACTGAAGCTTTCTTT.

This sequence joins TRBV10-3 and TRBJ2-1; tentative D call: TRBD1 (7 bases). CDR1 is ENHRY and CDR2 is SYGVKD in the germline V gene. The V end lost 2 bases, the J end lost 7 bases, and 15 bases lay between the germline ends. The length of the CDR3 is 15 residues. The CDR3 region is CAISEGAGGLNEQFF. The DNA of the CDR3 is TGTGCCATCAGTGAGGGGGCAGGGGGGTTGAATGAGCAGTTCTTC.

This rearrangement joins TRBV5-4 to TRBJ2-7; 10 bases map to TRBD2. Losses at the gene ends were 0 bases for V and 6 bases for J; bases not matched to a gene: 15. Germline V gene data show CDR1 as SGHNT and CDR2 as YYREEE (reference sequence). The CDR3 extends over 18 amino acids. The CDR3 loop is CASSLEVYGASGSAEQYF. The CDR3 DNA sequence: TGTGCCAGCAGCTTGGAAGTCTACGGGGCTAGCGGGAGCGCCGAGCAGTACTTC.

V usage is TRBV10-1 and J usage is TRBJ2-3; the match to TRBD2 covers 12 bases. The CDR3 extends over 16 amino acids. V shed 0 bases and J 3 bases; nucleotides not matched to a gene: 1. CDR1 WNHNN and CDR2 SYGVQD come from the germline V gene (reference sequence). CDR3 loop: CASSESTSGSTDTQYF. For the CDR3, the DNA is TGCGCCAGCAGTGAGTCGACTAGCGGGAGTACAGATACGCAGTATTTT.

The chain couples TRBV6-2 or TRBV6-3 to TRBJ1-5; 7 bases line up with TRBD1. Germline CDR1 MNHEY, CDR2 SVGEGT. V dropped 5 bases and J dropped 11; count of bases not matched to a gene: 12. The CDR3 spans 14 residues. The CDR3 coding sequence is TGTGCCAGCAGTCCATACAGGGGAGACAGGGCCCAGCATTTT. Residues: CASSPYRGDRAQHF.

This clone was seen once. The chain couples TRBV28 to TRBJ2-3; a possible D gene is TRBD1 (5 bases). Germline loops: CDR1 MDHEN, CDR2 SYDVKM. Trimming took 5 bases from V and 0 from J, leaving 15 bases between them. This CDR3 is 16 amino acids long. The chain's CDR3 is CASSPLPRVSTDTQYF. CDR3 sequence (DNA): TGTGCCAGCAGTCCCCTACCCAGGGTCAGCACAGATACGCAGTATTTT. The full variable domain, its missing parts supplied by reference TRBV28 and TRBJ2-3, is DVKVTQSSRYLVKRTGEKVFLECVQDMDHENMFWYRQDPGLGLRLIYFSYDVKMKEKGDIPEGYSVSREKKERFSLILESASTNQTSMYLCASSPLPRVSTDTQYFGPGTRLTVL.

CDR3 in DNA: TGCGCCAGCAGCCGAGCGGGAGGGTCAGATACGCAGTATTTT. It specifies CASSRAGGSDTQYF. The V and J genes are TRBV4-3 and TRBJ2-3, with TRBD2 identical over 10 bases. Germline CDR1 and CDR2: LGHNA and YSLEER. V shed 4 bases and J 4 bases; nucleotides not matched to a gene: 2. The CDR3 spans 14 residues.

This clone came up once. CDR3 nucleotides: TGTGCCAGCAGCGTAGGTTTCGGCAGGGCTGGAAACACCATATATTTT. As protein: CASSVGFGRAGNTIYF. The chain couples TRBV9 to TRBJ1-3; a weak D match, TRBD1 (5 bases). Germline V gene data show CDR1 as SGDLS and CDR2 as YYNGEE. This CDR3 is 16 amino acids long. Trimming took off 0 bases at V and 2 bases at J, with 12 bases between the two ends. Full variable domain (rest looked up from reference TRBV9 and TRBJ1-3): DSGVTQTPKHLITATGQRVTLRCSPRSGDLSVYWYQQSLDQGLQFLIQYYNGEERAKGNILERFSAQQFPDLHSELNLSSLELGDSALYFCASSVGFGRAGNTIYFGEGSWLTVV.

This clone was recorded once. The chain is built from TRBV10-2 and TRBJ2-2, with TRBD1 as a possible D gene (5 bases). Trimming took 6 bases from V and 2 from J, leaving 16 bases between them. The V gene's germline CDR1 is WSHSY and CDR2 SAAADI. The length of the CDR3 is 16 residues. In DNA form, the CDR3 reads TGCGCCAGCAGGGTTTGGGCAGGGCAAAACACCGGGGAGCTGTTTTTT. This codes for CASRVWAGQNTGELFF.

Here the CDR3 DNA reads TGTGCCAGCAGCCAACTGTGCGGGAAAGCACGGGACCCCGAACCCGACTTCAATCAGCCCCAGCATTTT. It specifies CASSQLCGKARDPEPDFNQPQHF. V usage is TRBV3-1 (or the pseudogene TRBV3-2) and J usage is TRBJ1-5; tentatively, D is TRBD1 (5 bases). The CDR3 loop spans 23 amino acids. The germline V gene encodes CDR1 LGHDT and CDR2 YNNKEL (reference sequence). The V gene lost 2 bases and the J gene lost 3 bases, with 35 bases spanning the gap.

The rearrangement uses TRBV25-1 and TRBJ1-6, with TRBD1 matching 7 bases. Unmatched junction bases numbered 12, after V lost 3 bases and J lost 10 bases. The CDR3 runs 16 residues. Germline V lookup: CDR1 MGHDK, CDR2 SYGVNS. Here the CDR3 reads CASSDHSRGQTSPLHF. As DNA, the CDR3 is TGTGCCAGCAGTGATCATAGTAGGGGACAGACATCACCCCTCCACTTT.

The chain joins TRBV7-2 to TRBJ2-7; the D gene is possibly TRBD2 (6 bases). Deletions cut 5 bases from V and 0 bases from J, with 14 bases between. The CDR3 runs to 15 residues. Per germline, CDR1 SGHTA and CDR2 FQGNSA. CDR3: CASSPLAESSYEQYF. Written as DNA, the CDR3 is TGTGCCAGCAGCCCCTTAGCGGAAAGCTCCTACGAGCAGTACTTC.

The genes are TRBV7-2 and TRBJ2-1; maybe TRBD2 (5 bases). Germline V lookup: CDR1 SGHTA, CDR2 FQGNSA. The CDR3 has 15 residues. Trimming removed 0 bases at V and 5 bases at J, with 11 bases between. CDR3 in amino acids: CASSLAGRHDNEQFF. CDR3 nucleotide sequence: TGTGCCAGCAGCTTAGCGGGGAGACATGACAATGAGCAGTTCTTC.

The V call is TRBV15, the J call TRBJ2-7, with unresolved D. Between the trimmed V and J ends, which lost 6 bases and 4 bases, there was a span of 16 bases. The CDR3 is 14 amino acids. Germline values: CDR1 LNHNV, CDR2 YYDKDF (reference sequence). The DNA for the CDR3 is TGTGCCACCAGTATAGCTCTGGCGGTATACGAGCAGTACTTC. This encodes CATSIALAVYEQYF.

This clone occurred once. The V call is TRBV7-2, the J call TRBJ2-1; 11 nucleotides match TRBD2. The V segment lost 1 base and the J segment 15 bases; nucleotides outside the gene matches: 14. This CDR3 region has 16 residues. Germline V CDR1 and CDR2: SGHTA, FQGNSA. CDR3: CASSLVGALAGGPLFF. The CDR3 DNA is TGTGCCAGCAGCTTAGTGGGGGCGCTAGCGGGAGGCCCCCTGTTCTTC.

J is TRBJ1-5 and V is TRBV5-8; D is perhaps TRBD1 (6 bases). CDR3 length: 14 amino acids. V gave up 0 bases and J gave up 4 bases, with 8 bases separating them. Germline loops: CDR1 SGHTS, CDR2 YDEGEE. The CDR3 protein is CASSLEGGNQPQHF. The CDR3 region has the DNA TGTGCCAGCAGCTTGGAGGGGGGGAATCAGCCCCAGCATTTT.

This chain links TRBV19 with TRBJ1-1; D possibly corresponds to TRBD1 (5 bases). This CDR3 has 15 amino acids. The germline V gene encodes CDR1 LNHDA and CDR2 SQIVND (reference sequence). The ends were cut back, 7 bases at V and 1 base at J, with 16 bases in the middle. The DNA of the CDR3 is TGTGCCAGTACTCAAGGGGCAGATTGGAACACTGAAGCTTTCTTT. Its translation is CASTQGADWNTEAFF.

This sequence joins TRBV13 and TRBJ2-5, with a possible D match to TRBD1 (6 bases). The germline V gene has CDR1 PRHDT and CDR2 FYEKMQ (reference sequence). V was trimmed by 0 bases and J by 7 bases, leaving 9 bases between them. CDR3 length: 13 amino acids. CDR3 amino acids: CASSLGGGPTQYF. CDR3 sequence (DNA): TGTGCCAGCAGCTTAGGTGGGGGCCCGACCCAGTACTTC.

This clone came up once. V usage is TRBV2 and J usage is TRBJ2-7; D perhaps matches TRBD1 (6 bases). Germline V gene data show CDR1 as SNHLY and CDR2 as FYNNEI. V was clipped by 3 bases and J by 0 bases, with 18 bases between them. The CDR3 sequence is 17 residues long. The CDR3 sequence: CASSDDTGTGSSYEQYF. CDR3 coding DNA: TGTGCCAGCAGTGATGATACGGGTACAGGGTCCTCCTACGAGCAGTACTTC.